This T cell receptor (beta chain) was found in a study of CD8 T cells in Susac syndrome. Germline CDR1 SGHDN, CDR2 FVKESK. Between the trimmed V and J ends, which lost 0 bases and 2 bases, there was a span of 14 bases. This CDR3 contains 17 residues. cDNA came from around 0.5 to 1 ug RNA primed by random hexamers. Across 54 Vbeta and 13 Jbeta, TCR beta CDR3 was amplified with immunoSEQ multiplex PCR. Each CDR3 protein gets one entry after TCRdb re-called the immunoSEQ multiplex PCR reads with MiXCR. The profile shows 100,000 to 150,000 distinct CDR3 sequences, 90% to 95% of them singletons. The sequenced sample consisted of CD8+ T cells from PBMCs. This TCR was sampled from a human donor with multiple sclerosis. The chain couples TRBV14 to TRBJ2-1; TRBD1 might be the D (6 bases). The CDR3 sequence is CASSQETGFVAYNEQFF. CDR3 nucleotides: TGTGCCAGCAGCCAAGAAACAGGGTTTGTCGCCTACAATGAGCAGTTCTTC.